The 26 T cell receptor beta chains below come from one sample, sequenced in a study of T cells after somatic rescue of genetic block. The data were produced by immunoSEQ multiplex PCR, yet TCRdb's version contains in-frame clones alone and is incomplete. The repertoire holds 14,000 to 15,000 clones, with approximately 75% as singletons. What was sequenced was peripheral blood mononuclear cells (PBMCs). Receptors were obtained from a boy aged 5-17 years.

This chain uses TRBV28 with TRBJ2-7; maybe TRBD1 (6 bases). Per germline, CDR1 MDHEN and CDR2 SYDVKM. This CDR3 region has 12 residues. Deletions cut 6 bases from V and 7 bases from J, with 13 bases between. CDR3 region: CASRLQGWEQYF. CDR3 nucleotide sequence: TGTGCCAGCAGACTTCAGGGGTGGGAGCAGTACTTC.

The chain combines TRBV18 with TRBJ1-3; 7 bases line up with TRBD1. This CDR3 is 14 amino acids long. Germline V gene data show CDR1 as KGHSH and CDR2 as LQKENI. V lost 3 bases to trimming and J lost 3 bases; unmatched junction nucleotides: 2. The CDR3 here is CASSPDRVGNTIYF. The CDR3 DNA is TGTGCCAGCTCACCCGACAGGGTTGGAAACACCATATATTTT.

Within the sample, this clone is medium-sized (0.01 to 0.1%). V gene TRBV27 combines with J gene TRBJ1-2; D is perhaps TRBD1 (5 bases). This CDR3 has 15 residues. Trimming pared 4 bases from V and 8 bases from J, leaving 20 bases between. Germline assignment: CDR1 MNHEY and CDR2 SMNVEV (reference sequence). The CDR3 sequence is CASSSSSGRVGGYTF. The CDR3 nucleotides are TGTGCCAGCAGTTCGTCCTCGGGACGGGTGGGGGGCTACACCTTC.

The chain recombines TRBV30 with TRBJ1-2; D remains unclear. The V gene lost 2 bases and the J gene lost 4 bases, with 8 bases spanning the gap. Germline V gene sequence: CDR1 GTSNPN, CDR2 SVGIG (reference sequence). The CDR3 loop spans 12 amino acids. In nucleotides, the CDR3 is TGTGCCTGGAGTCCAGTTTCCTATGGCTACACCTTC. Protein sequence: CAWSPVSYGYTF.

In its sample, this clone was seen once. The V gene is TRBV7-9, the J gene TRBJ2-3, with D perhaps TRBD1 or TRBD2 (5 bases each). The V end lost 0 bases, the J end lost 2 bases, and 18 bases lay between the germline ends. Germline V gene data show CDR1 as SEHNR and CDR2 as FQNEAQ (reference sequence). CDR3 length: 18 amino acids. The CDR3 sequence: CASSLATSGPPSTDTQYF. The CDR3 DNA reads as TGTGCCAGCAGCTTAGCTACCTCGGGGCCTCCATCCACAGATACGCAGTATTTT.

The chain links TRBV9 to TRBJ1-3, with unresolved D. Deletions cut 0 bases from V and 2 bases from J, with 6 bases between. Germline CDR1 reads SGDLS; CDR2 reads YYNGEE. CDR3 size: 14 residues. CDR3 in amino acids: CASSVGLAGNTIYF. Here the CDR3 DNA reads TGTGCCAGCAGCGTAGGCTTAGCTGGAAACACCATATATTTT. The full variable domain, its missing parts supplied by reference TRBV9 and TRBJ1-3, is DSGVTQTPKHLITATGQRVTLRCSPRSGDLSVYWYQQSLDQGLQFLIQYYNGEERAKGNILERFSAQQFPDLHSELNLSSLELGDSALYFCASSVGLAGNTIYFGEGSWLTVV.

This chain connects TRBV16 to TRBJ1-5; 7 bases are a match to TRBD1. From germline, CDR1 is KGHSY and CDR2 FQNENV. V shed 5 bases and J 2 bases; nucleotides not matched to a gene: 3. CDR3 length: 14 residues. CDR3 sequence: CASSADRGNQPQHF. In DNA, the CDR3 is TGTGCCAGCAGCGCTGACAGGGGCAATCAGCCCCAGCATTTT.

The chain carries TRBV5-1 and TRBJ2-3; possibly TRBD2 for D (6 bases). Between the trimmed V and J ends, which lost 0 bases and 7 bases, there was a span of 18 bases. CDR3 length: 16 amino acids. CDR1 is SGHRS, CDR2 YFSETQ, per germline. The CDR3 DNA reads as TGCGCCAGCAGCTTGGTGGCTAGCGAGGTGGGAAATACGCAGTATTTT. Its translation: CASSLVASEVGNTQYF.

The J gene is TRBJ2-7, the V gene TRBV9, with D possibly TRBD2 on 6 matching bases. The ends were cut back, 0 bases at V and 0 bases at J, with 16 bases in the middle. The CDR3 loop spans 17 amino acids. The germline CDR1 and CDR2 sequences are SGDLS and YYNGEE. The CDR3 coding sequence is TGTGCCAGCAGCGTAGGTGGTAGCGGACCGAGCTCCTACGAGCAGTACTTC. Amino acid sequence: CASSVGGSGPSSYEQYF.

The chain combines TRBV19 with TRBJ2-7; 7 bases agree with TRBD2. The CDR3 covers 15 residues. V shed 5 bases and J 4 bases; nucleotides not matched to a gene: 11. The germline gives CDR1 LNHDA, CDR2 SQIVND (reference sequence). The CDR3 coding sequence is TGTGCCAGTAGTCCCCGGGACTATTGGGATTACGAGCAGTACTTC. This translates into CASSPRDYWDYEQYF.

This clone was seen more than once but under ten times. This rearrangement joins TRBV6-1 to TRBJ2-3; tentatively, D is TRBD1 (6 bases). The germline CDR1 and CDR2 sequences are MNHNS and SASEGT. Trimming cost V 4 bases and J 0 bases, with 11 bases left between them. The CDR3 has 15 amino acids. In DNA, the CDR3 is TGTGCCAGCAGTGCACGACAGGCTAGCACAGATACGCAGTATTTT. It encodes CASSARQASTDTQYF.

The sample holds one count of this clone. The chain employs TRBV5-1 and TRBJ2-5; no clear D gene. With the DNA end fitting TRBJ2-7 better, the J assignment may be wrong. The CDR3 is made up of 13 amino acids. Germline values: CDR1 SGHRS, CDR2 YFSETQ. The DNA for the CDR3 is TGCGCCAGCAGCCCCTCCGAATCCTACGAGCAGTACTTC. This encodes CASSPSESYEQYF.

V usage is TRBV21-1 and J usage is TRBJ2-3. TRBV21-1 is deemed a pseudogene. The CDR3 is 12 amino acids. The CDR3 sequence is CASSKVGVTQYF. The CDR3 DNA follows: TGTGCCAGCAGCAAAGTTGGGGTAACGCAGTATTTT.

In DNA form, the CDR3 reads TGCGCCAGCAGCTGGGGGACTAGCGGAAATTCTACCTACGAGCAGTACTTC. It translates to CASSWGTSGNSTYEQYF. V is TRBV5-1 and J is TRBJ2-7, with 11 bases lining up with TRBD2. The CDR3 totals 17 residues. From germline, CDR1 is SGHRS and CDR2 YFSETQ. The J segment lost 2 bases and the V segment lost 3 bases, leaving 10 bases of the junction unmatched.

This clone has only a few counts. The rearrangement joins TRBV27 to TRBJ1-1, with D perhaps matching TRBD1 (6 bases). With 3 bases removed from V and 4 bases from J, the gap between germline ends came to 9 bases. Germline CDR1 is MNHEY and CDR2 is SMNVEV (reference sequence). The CDR3 sequence is 13 residues long. The CDR3 protein is CASSFLQGTEAFF. CDR3 DNA sequence: TGTGCCAGCAGTTTTCTACAGGGCACTGAAGCTTTCTTT.

This clone was detected a few times. The CDR3 loop is CASSARGQTIYYEQYF. Written as DNA, the CDR3 is TGTGCCAGCAGCGCTCGGGGACAGACAATTTACTACGAGCAGTACTTC. The chain is built from TRBV6-4 and TRBJ2-7; 7 nucleotides match TRBD1. Germline V CDR1 and CDR2: MRHNA, SNTAGT. This CDR3 has 16 residues. Trimming cost V 6 bases and J 3 bases; bases outside gene matches: 14.

This clone was seen a few times. The J gene is TRBJ2-3, the V gene TRBV2; D is undetermined. V was pared by 5 bases and J by 0 bases, with 12 bases between. The germline CDR1 and CDR2 sequences are SNHLY and FYNNEI. The CDR3 contains 15 residues. The CDR3 reads CASSIQRASTDTQYF. The CDR3 region has the DNA TGTGCCAGCAGTATACAGCGTGCTAGCACAGATACGCAGTATTTT.

The rearrangement uses TRBV7-9 and TRBJ1-6; the D is unclear. Germline CDR1 reads SEHNR; CDR2 reads FQNEAQ (reference sequence). The CDR3 contains 12 residues. Trimming removed 3 bases at V and 7 bases at J, with 4 bases between. The DNA of the CDR3 is TGTGCCAGCAGCTTCCCCAATTCACCCCTCCACTTT. Translating gives CASSFPNSPLHF.

V gene TRBV30 combines with J gene TRBJ1-3; no clear D. V dropped 0 bases and J dropped 0 bases, with 3 bases sitting between them. Germline V CDR1 and CDR2: GTSNPN, SVGIG (reference sequence). This CDR3 comprises 13 residues. The CDR3 sequence: CAWSVLSGNTIYF. The CDR3 DNA sequence: TGTGCCTGGAGTGTACTCTCTGGAAACACCATATATTTT.

This clone was detected a few times. V and J are TRBV27 and TRBJ2-7; possibly TRBD1 or TRBD2 for D (6 bases each). The CDR3 contains 14 residues. Germline assignment: CDR1 MNHEY and CDR2 SMNVEV (reference sequence). Trimming shortened V by 1 base and J by 3 bases, and 10 bases separated the two germline ends. This CDR3 is CASSLWGAGYEQYF. The CDR3, as DNA: TGTGCCAGCAGTTTATGGGGGGCCGGCTACGAGCAGTACTTC.

The gene calls are TRBV5-1 and TRBJ1-3; unclear D gene. The germline V gene has CDR1 SGHRS and CDR2 YFSETQ. The CDR3 is 16 residues long. Trimming shortened V by 4 bases and J by 0 bases, and 14 bases separated the two germline ends. The CDR3 is CASSTGGMASGNTIYF. The CDR3 nucleotides read TGCGCCAGCAGCACTGGCGGGATGGCCTCTGGAAACACCATATATTTT.

This chain links TRBV2 with TRBJ2-7; weak D call: TRBD2 (6 bases). The CDR3 has 12 residues. V was pared by 6 bases and J by 4 bases, with 10 bases between. Germline V CDR1 and CDR2: SNHLY, FYNNEI. DNA for the CDR3: TGTGCCAGCAGGGAGGGGTTTTACGAGCAGTACTTC. This translates into CASREGFYEQYF. Filled out from reference TRBV2 and TRBJ2-7, the complete variable domain reads EPEVTQTPSHQVTQMGQEVILRCVPISNHLYFYWYRQILGQKVEFLVSFYNNEISEKSEIFDDQFSVERPDGSNFTLKIRSTKLEDSAMYFCASREGFYEQYFGPGTRLTVT.

The chain combines TRBV9 with TRBJ1-2; D gene unclear. V shed 0 bases and J shed 2 bases, with 11 bases lying between them. Germline V CDR1 and CDR2: SGDLS, YYNGEE. This CDR3 is 15 amino acids long. CDR3 sequence reads: CASSVGPSTNYGYTF. The CDR3 DNA sequence: TGTGCCAGCAGCGTAGGCCCCTCTACGAACTATGGCTACACCTTC. Complete variable domain (other parts from reference TRBV9 and TRBJ1-2): DSGVTQTPKHLITATGQRVTLRCSPRSGDLSVYWYQQSLDQGLQFLIQYYNGEERAKGNILERFSAQQFPDLHSELNLSSLELGDSALYFCASSVGPSTNYGYTFGSGTRLTVV.

This clone has a handful of counts. V and J are TRBV19 and TRBJ1-2; tentative D call: TRBD1 (5 bases). The CDR3 contains 13 residues. The germline V and J ends were trimmed by 3 bases and 4 bases, with 9 bases remaining between them. Germline CDR1 LNHDA, CDR2 SQIVND (reference sequence). DNA of the CDR3: TGTGCCAGTAGTATTTCGGGGCGCTATGGCTACACCTTC. It yields the protein CASSISGRYGYTF. The complete variable domain, with remaining parts taken from reference TRBV19 and TRBJ1-2, reads DGGITQSPKYLFRKEGQNVTLSCEQNLNHDAMYWYRQDPGQGLRLIYYSQIVNDFQKGDIAEGYSVSREKKESFPLTVTSAQKNPTAFYLCASSISGRYGYTFGSGTRLTVV.

The CDR3 DNA follows: TGCGCCAGCAGCCAAGACGCGGGAGGGGTTAGCTCCTACAATGAGCAGTTCTTC. Amino acids: CASSQDAGGVSSYNEQFF. The chain joins TRBV4-1 to TRBJ2-1; 9 nucleotides match TRBD2. The V and J ends lost 0 bases and 0 bases, in that order; junction bases with no gene match: 6. Germline V gene lookup returns CDR1 MGHRA and CDR2 YSYEKL. There are 18 residues in the CDR3.

This chain's CDR3 is CASSAYGPWVLGTGVDTQYF. The CDR3 DNA is TGTGCCAGCAGTGCCTACGGGCCTTGGGTGCTGGGGACAGGGGTAGATACGCAGTATTTT. This chain uses TRBV27 with TRBJ2-3; the match to TRBD1 covers 10 bases. The CDR3 length is 20 residues. The germline gives CDR1 MNHEY, CDR2 SMNVEV (reference sequence). J was trimmed by 5 bases and V by 5 bases; bases with no gene match: 22.